This T cell receptor beta chain stems from a study of T cell clones after liver transplantation. For the study at large: Three of the eight recipients were HCV-positive; the rest had non-autoimmune, non-viral transplant indications.

Per the germline V gene, CDR1 is LGHNA and CDR2 is YNFKEQ. V was trimmed by 1 base and J by 6 bases, leaving 19 bases between them. The CDR3 totals 16 residues. TCRdb's table, derived via immunoSEQ multiplex PCR, lists solely in-frame clones and lacks some. The table lists approximately 9,300 clones, over 60% of them singletons. Sequenced material: CD8+ T cells from blood, taken at the approximately 16-month timepoint. V usage is TRBV4-2 and J usage is TRBJ2-7; D possibly corresponds to TRBD2 (7 bases). The sequence was obtained from a human patient who received a liver transplant. Some T cells may be graft donor cells. In DNA, the CDR3 is TGTGCCAGCAGCCAAGCCGTAGGGGGGGGGCCGCGCGAGCAGTACTTC. As protein: CASSQAVGGGPREQYF.